This is a list of T cell receptor beta chains from one sample in a study of blood T cell repertoires in COVID-19. TCRdb's table, derived via immunoSEQ multiplex PCR, lists solely in-frame clones and lacks some. The data hold over 120,000 clones, with around 80% observed a single time. Sequenced: peripheral blood. These receptors came from a woman aged 55-69 years with acute or convalescent COVID-19. Each CDR3 is given with its conserved first and last residue. Fields, in order: CDR3 DNA, CDR3 protein, J gene, D gene, clone size, V gene. The D gene is left open where the match is weak. Rows give clone size only sometimes, using once, few, many, or a class for an expanded clone.

TGTGCCAGTAGTTTCAGGGTCGAGCAGTTCTTC,CASSFRVEQFF,TRBJ2-1,-,-,TRBV19
TGTGCCAGCAGCTTGGGTGCGGGGGCGCTTGGCACTGAAGCTTTCTTT,CASSLGAGALGTEAFF,TRBJ1-1,-,-,TRBV7-3
TGTGCCAGTAGACCCGGTACAGCGAACACTGAAGCTTTCTTT,CASRPGTANTEAFF,TRBJ1-1,-,-,TRBV19
TGTGCCAGCAGCAAGAATAGGACAGGGTTCACCTACGAGCAGTACTTC,CASSKNRTGFTYEQYF,TRBJ2-7,-,-,TRBV21-1
TGTGCCAGCAGCTCCCGGTTGGGACAGGGATCCTACGAGCAGTACTTC,CASSSRLGQGSYEQYF,TRBJ2-7,TRBD1,-,TRBV7-9
TGTGCCAGCAGTGGAGTAGGAGGGGCGCGGGAGCTGTTTTTT,CASSGVGGARELFF,TRBJ2-2,-,-,TRBV27
TGTGCCAGCAGTTACTTCGGACAGACCCAAGAGACCCAGTACTTC,CASSYFGQTQETQYF,TRBJ2-5,-,-,TRBV6-5
TGCAGCGTTTCGAAACTACCAGACAATGAGCAGTTCTTC,CSVSKLPDNEQFF,TRBJ2-1,-,-,TRBV29-1
TGCGCCAGCAGCTTGGACGTAGAACGGTCACCCCTCCACTTT,CASSLDVERSPLHF,TRBJ1-6,-,-,TRBV5-1
TGCAGCGTTGAGGGGACTAGCGGGAGATCCTCCTACAATGAGCAGTTCTTC,CSVEGTSGRSSYNEQFF,TRBJ2-1,TRBD2,-,TRBV29-1
TGCGCCAGCAGCTTGGTCAGGCTAGCGGGAGGCCTGAACACCGGGGAGCTGTTTTTT,CASSLVRLAGGLNTGELFF,TRBJ2-2,TRBD2,once,TRBV5-1